The source of this TCR beta chain is a study of blood T cells in healthy people across ages. This CDR3 is 12 amino acids long. Germline assignment: CDR1 DFQATT and CDR2 SNEGSKA (reference sequence). Trimming stripped 3 bases from V and 3 bases from J, with 8 bases between. Using a J-beta primer mix together with a sample-barcoded 5' primer, a second PCR was run for roughly 7 to 11 cycles. TCRdb ran MiXCR on the 5' RACE reads and lists one entry per CDR3 protein. Here the sample spans around 780,000 distinct CDR3 sequences, approximately 60% being singletons. Material: blood. The chain has TRBV20-1 and TRBJ1-2; D unresolved. The sequence was obtained from a man between 40 and 49 years old in good health. CDR3 loop: CSARATDYGYTF. Here the CDR3 DNA reads TGCAGTGCTAGGGCCACGGACTATGGCTACACCTTC.